The T cell receptor (beta chain) described here comes from a study of T cell responses to AZD1222 COVID-19 vaccine. CDR3 length: 14 residues. The germline V gene has CDR1 SGHNT and CDR2 YYREEE (reference sequence). The ends lost 4 bases at V and 3 bases at J; junction bases unmatched: 4. The data were produced by immunoSEQ multiplex PCR, yet TCRdb's version contains in-frame clones alone and is incomplete. The sample contains 250,000 or so clones, more than 80% of which appear only once. Sequencing used peripheral blood, obtained on day 0 of AZD1222 vaccination. This receptor was taken from an adult in good health. This chain connects TRBV5-4 to TRBJ2-3; TRBD1 matches 8 bases. DNA for the CDR3: TGTGCCAGCAGCCCTCGGACAGGGACAGATACGCAGTATTTT. Amino acids: CASSPRTGTDTQYF.